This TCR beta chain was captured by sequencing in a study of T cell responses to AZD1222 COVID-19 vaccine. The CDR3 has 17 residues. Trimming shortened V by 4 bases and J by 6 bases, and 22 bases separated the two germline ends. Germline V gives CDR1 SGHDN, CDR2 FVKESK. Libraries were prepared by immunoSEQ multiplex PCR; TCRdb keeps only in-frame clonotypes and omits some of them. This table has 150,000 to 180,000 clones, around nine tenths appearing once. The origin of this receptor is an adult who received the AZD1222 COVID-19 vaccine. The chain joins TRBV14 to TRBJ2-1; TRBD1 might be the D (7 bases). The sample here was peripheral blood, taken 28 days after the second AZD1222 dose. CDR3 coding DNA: TGTGCCAGCAGCCTCCCAAGGGGGCCTAGCGTGTCCAATGAGCAGTTCTTC. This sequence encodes CASSLPRGPSVSNEQFF.